The 25 T cell receptor beta chains presented below share a single source sample, sequenced in a study of cytomegalovirus exposure and HLA in healthy donors. PCR used 60 Vbeta primers and 13 Jbeta primers. The method was immunoSEQ multiplex PCR; TCRdb's version includes in-frame clones alone and lacks a portion of them. The data show nearly 110,000 clones, more than 65% seen once. The specimen was PBMCs. Receptors originate from a male donor in good health and CMV-seronegative.

The chain is built from TRBV11-3 and TRBJ2-2; 12 nucleotides agree with TRBD2. The germline V gene has CDR1 SGHNT and CDR2 YENEEA. The CDR3 is made up of 16 amino acids. After removal of 5 bases from V and 5 bases from J, the junction contained 6 bases not matched to a gene. The CDR3 region is CASSRTSGKVTGELFF. The CDR3, as DNA: TGTGCCAGCAGCAGGACTAGCGGGAAGGTGACCGGGGAGCTGTTTTTT.

This clone appeared a single time. The gene calls are TRBV2 and TRBJ1-2; the match to TRBD1 covers 11 bases. Germline V CDR1 and CDR2: SNHLY, FYNNEI. The V and J ends lost 4 bases and 8 bases, in that order; junction bases with no gene match: 6. The length of the CDR3 is 14 residues. As DNA, the CDR3 is TGTGCCAGCAGTGGGACAGGGGGCTGGTGGGGCTACACCTTC. Translated: CASSGTGGWWGYTF.

The V call is TRBV2, the J call TRBJ2-2; D is uncertain. Germline CDR1 SNHLY, CDR2 FYNNEI. V lost 3 bases and J lost 4, with 9 bases in between. The length of the CDR3 is 14 residues. CDR3 coding DNA: TGTGCCAGCAGTGAGGTTTCGAGCACCGGGGAGCTGTTTTTT. It translates to CASSEVSSTGELFF.

This clone was seen a handful of times. The J gene is TRBJ2-2, the V gene TRBV11-3; D is perhaps TRBD1 (6 bases). Germline V CDR1 and CDR2: SGHNT, YENEEA. The CDR3 runs 13 residues. V was pared by 5 bases and J by 9 bases, with 13 bases between. This CDR3 is CASSPYRDRELFF. The CDR3, as DNA: TGTGCCAGCAGCCCATACAGGGACAGGGAGCTGTTTTTT.

V and J are TRBV19 and TRBJ2-3; 8 nucleotides match TRBD2. J gave up 3 bases and V 7 bases, and 9 bases lay outside the gene matches. The CDR3 extends over 15 amino acids. Germline assignment: CDR1 LNHDA and CDR2 SQIVND (reference sequence). DNA of the CDR3: TGTGCCAGTAACCGGGGCGGGAGGTTTACAGATACGCAGTATTTT. As protein: CASNRGGRFTDTQYF.

J is TRBJ2-5 and V is TRBV7-3; D possibly corresponds to TRBD2 (6 bases). Trimming stripped 6 bases from V and 5 bases from J, with 13 bases between. The CDR3 totals 13 residues. CDR1 SGHTA and CDR2 FQGTGA come from the germline V gene. DNA of the CDR3: TGTGCCAGCAGTTTCGCGGGACGGGAGACCCAGTACTTC. Its protein product is CASSFAGRETQYF.

The chain couples TRBV6-5 to TRBJ2-2; a possible D gene is TRBD2 (5 bases). CDR1 is MNHEY, CDR2 SVGAGI, per germline. This CDR3 has 14 amino acids. Trimming stripped 6 bases from V and 6 bases from J, with 14 bases between. The chain's CDR3 is CASRGLASSGELFF. CDR3 in DNA: TGTGCCAGCAGAGGGCTAGCATCTTCCGGGGAGCTGTTTTTT.

This chain links TRBV5-4 with TRBJ2-3; TRBD2 is a possible D gene (7 bases). V was cut by 5 bases and J by 4 bases, with 17 bases left in between. Per germline, CDR1 SGHNT and CDR2 YYREEE (reference sequence). The length of the CDR3 is 15 residues. CDR3 region: CASSPGGAMADTQYF. CDR3 sequence (DNA): TGTGCCAGCAGTCCGGGGGGCGCCATGGCAGATACGCAGTATTTT.

This clone was observed a handful of times. The chain joins TRBV7-6 to TRBJ1-1; 7 bases agree with TRBD1. The J segment lost 9 bases and the V segment lost 5 bases, leaving 3 bases of the junction unmatched. Per the germline V gene, CDR1 is SGHVS and CDR2 is FNYEAQ. The CDR3 is 11 amino acids. CDR3 sequence reads: CASSTGVQAFF. DNA of the CDR3: TGTGCCAGCAGCACAGGGGTTCAAGCTTTCTTT.

J is TRBJ2-3 and V is TRBV7-3; 12 bases are shared with TRBD2. The trim removed 4 bases at V and 3 bases at J, leaving 11 bases unmatched. The germline V gene has CDR1 SGHTA and CDR2 FQGTGA. This CDR3 is 18 amino acids long. Written as DNA, the CDR3 is TGTGCCAGCAGCTCAATACCCCTAGCGGGAGGGCTAACAGATACGCAGTATTTT. As protein: CASSSIPLAGGLTDTQYF.

V gene TRBV27 combines with J gene TRBJ1-5; D gene ambiguous. V was clipped by 2 bases and J by 5 bases, with 16 bases between them. From germline, CDR1 is MNHEY and CDR2 SMNVEV (reference sequence). The CDR3 covers 16 residues. CDR3 DNA sequence: TGTGCCAGCAGTTTAATCTACCCACCCGGGGATCAGCCCCAGCATTTT. Protein sequence: CASSLIYPPGDQPQHF.

V is TRBV6-5 and J is TRBJ2-1; TRBD2 matches 12 bases. Germline values: CDR1 MNHEY, CDR2 SVGAGI. There are 15 residues in the CDR3. With 6 bases clipped from V and 9 bases from J, the junction kept 9 bases outside the gene matches. The DNA for the CDR3 is TGTGCCAGCAGGGCTGATCCGGGACTAGCGGGTGAGCAGTTCTTC. Translation: CASRADPGLAGEQFF.

The chain joins TRBV30 to TRBJ1-1, with 7 positions matching TRBD1. V lost 4 bases and J lost 5; bases outside the gene matches: 7. This CDR3 is built from 13 residues. Germline CDR1 GTSNPN, CDR2 SVGIG (reference sequence). The CDR3 sequence: CAWKFGTETEAFF. CDR3 in DNA: TGTGCCTGGAAGTTTGGGACAGAAACTGAAGCTTTCTTT. The complete variable domain, with remaining parts taken from reference TRBV30 and TRBJ1-1, reads SQTIHQWPATLVQPVGSPLSLECTVEGTSNPNLYWYRQAAGRGLQLLFYSVGIGQISSEVPQNLSASRPQDRQFILSSKKLLLSDSGFYLCAWKFGTETEAFFGQGTRLTVV.

The V gene is TRBV5-1, the J gene TRBJ2-7; 7 bases align to TRBD1. Trimming took 7 bases from V and 3 from J; bases not matched to a gene: 10. From germline, CDR1 is SGHRS and CDR2 YFSETQ. The length of the CDR3 is 14 residues. The CDR3 protein is CASRKRDSLYEQYF. The DNA for the CDR3 is TGCGCCAGCCGAAAAAGGGACAGCCTCTACGAGCAGTACTTC.

V is TRBV5-4 and J is TRBJ2-5; D remains unclear. CDR1 and CDR2 from the germline V gene are SGHNT and YYREEE (reference sequence). V gave up 4 bases and J gave up 1 base, with 17 bases separating them. The CDR3 runs 16 residues. DNA of the CDR3: TGTGCCAGCAGCCCATCCCCCGGTGGCGGCCAAGAGACCCAGTACTTC. Its protein product is CASSPSPGGGQETQYF.

The chain uses TRBV7-2 and TRBJ2-7; possible D gene TRBD1, 6 bases. This CDR3 spans 15 amino acids. Germline V gene data show CDR1 as SGHTA and CDR2 as FQGNSA. V lost 5 bases to trimming and J lost 2 bases, with 16 bases between them. The chain's CDR3 is CASSIRGHTTYEQYF. CDR3 DNA: TGTGCCAGCAGCATACGGGGACATACTACCTACGAGCAGTACTTC.

The genes are TRBV7-9 and TRBJ2-2; weak D call: TRBD1 (5 bases). The CDR3 runs 14 residues. Germline V CDR1 and CDR2: SEHNR, FQNEAQ (reference sequence). Trimming stripped 0 bases from V and 7 bases from J, with 9 bases between. CDR3 sequence (DNA): TGTGCCAGCAGCTTAGCAGGGGTCCACGGGGAGCTGTTTTTT. It codes for CASSLAGVHGELFF. The whole variable domain, filled in from reference TRBV7-9 and TRBJ2-2, reads DTGVSQNPRHKITKRGQNVTFRCDPISEHNRLYWYRQTLGQGPEFLTYFQNEAQLEKSRLLSDRFSAERPKGSFSTLEIQRTEQGDSAMYLCASSLAGVHGELFFGEGSRLTVL.

The gene calls are TRBV28 and TRBJ2-3; TRBD2 matches at 11 bases. The CDR3 is made up of 19 amino acids. Germline CDR1 MDHEN, CDR2 SYDVKM. The V and J ends lost 1 base and 3 bases, in that order; junction bases with no gene match: 12. The CDR3 nucleotides read TGTGCCAGCAGTTTATTGTCTAGCGGGAGGTCGGAAGGTACAGATACGCAGTATTTT. It specifies CASSLLSSGRSEGTDTQYF.

The chain links TRBV7-9 to TRBJ2-3; a possible D gene is TRBD2 (7 bases). The CDR3 consists of 16 residues. Trimming pared 5 bases from V and 1 base from J, leaving 16 bases between. CDR1 is SEHNR, CDR2 FQNEAQ, per germline (reference sequence). CDR3: CASSRPGGLGTDTQYF. The DNA of the CDR3 is TGTGCCAGCAGCCGCCCCGGGGGGCTGGGCACAGATACGCAGTATTTT.

The chain uses TRBV6-1 and TRBJ2-2, with TRBD2 identical over 7 bases. Germline assignment: CDR1 MNHNS and CDR2 SASEGT. The CDR3 sequence is 16 residues long. J lost 1 base, V lost 1 base, and 3 bases had no gene match. CDR3 amino acids: CASSEGLAVNTGELFF. Written as DNA, the CDR3 is TGTGCCAGCAGTGAAGGTCTAGCGGTGAACACCGGGGAGCTGTTTTTT.

This clone came up a few times. The sample holds other DNA sequences that translate to the same CDR3. V and J are TRBV7-9 and TRBJ2-2, with D perhaps matching TRBD2 (5 bases). The CDR3 length is 16 residues. V lost 2 bases to trimming and J lost 6 bases, with 16 bases between them. Germline CDR1 is SEHNR and CDR2 is FQNEAQ (reference sequence). The CDR3 DNA reads as TGTGCCAGCAGCTTAACTGGAGGCTGGGCTGCCGGGGAGCTGTTTTTT. Its protein product is CASSLTGGWAAGELFF.

The rearrangement links TRBV7-9 to TRBJ2-1; D is possibly TRBD2 (5 bases). The germline gives CDR1 SEHNR, CDR2 FQNEAQ (reference sequence). This CDR3 spans 12 amino acids. V shed 5 bases and J shed 9 bases, with 11 bases lying between them. The DNA for the CDR3 is TGTGCCAGCAGCCCGAGCGGCGGTGAGCAGTTCTTC. It yields the protein CASSPSGGEQFF.

This chain uses TRBV1 with TRBJ2-1; TRBD2 reflects the table's D call only, with no check against the DNA. TRBV1 corresponds to a pseudogene. The CDR3 contains 16 residues. CDR3 coding DNA: TGCACCAGCAGCCAAGATAGCGGCGGCTCCTACAATGAGCAGTTCTTC. Translated: CTSSQDSGGSYNEQFF.

The chain employs TRBV7-9 and TRBJ2-1; 12 bases map to TRBD2. From germline, CDR1 is SEHNR and CDR2 FQNEAQ (reference sequence). The CDR3 extends over 14 amino acids. The V gene end was trimmed by 5 bases and the J gene end by 9 bases; junction bases not matched to a gene: 5. In DNA, the CDR3 is TGTGCCAGCAGCGCTAGCGGGAGGGCCGGTGAGCAGTTCTTC. Encoded protein: CASSASGRAGEQFF.

V usage is TRBV18 and J usage is TRBJ1-5; 8 bases map to TRBD1. The germline V gene encodes CDR1 KGHSH and CDR2 LQKENI. The CDR3 runs to 14 residues. The trim removed 3 bases at V and 6 bases at J, leaving 4 bases unmatched. DNA of the CDR3: TGTGCCAGCTCACCGGACAGGGTTGGTCAGCCCCAGCATTTT. Protein: CASSPDRVGQPQHF.